These T cell receptor beta chains were read from a single sample in a study of T cells in Graves' hyperthyroidism and ophthalmopathy. MiXCR, run by TCRdb on the multiplex PCR reads, gives a single entry per CDR3 protein. The table lists roughly 740,000 distinct CDR3 sequences, roughly 15% of them singletons. The source material was blood. The receptors were sampled from a man aged 18 to 30 with Graves' hyperthyroidism. CDR3s include the opening cysteine and the closing phenylalanine or tryptophan. D genes are given only for firm matches. Clone size, where shown, is once, few, many, or a class for clones that have expanded.

cdr3_nt cdr3_aa j_call v_call clone_size d_call
TGTGCCAGCAGCCCAGGGCCTATCGGACAGGGTGAGGGAGAGACCCAGTACTTC CASSPGPIGQGEGETQYF TRBJ2-5 TRBV11-2 many TRBD1
TGCGCCAGCAGCCGCGGACAGGGTTCCGACGAGCAGTACTTC CASSRGQGSDEQYF TRBJ2-7 TRBV4-1 - TRBD1
TGCGCCAGCACCTCCGGGACAGCGGGGTCTATTCGTGGCTACACCTTC CASTSGTAGSIRGYTF TRBJ1-2 TRBV10-2 few TRBD1
TGTGCCAGCAGCCACGACCAGGCCAGGCCGCCCTACGAGCAGTACTTC CASSHDQARPPYEQYF TRBJ2-7 TRBV7-2 few -
TGCAGTGCTATAAGGGGCGGGAGTGTTTCGAATGAGCAGTTCTTC CSAIRGGSVSNEQFF TRBJ2-1 TRBV20-1 few TRBD2
TGTGCCAGCAGTGATTGGGCGGGTTACGAGCAGTACTTC CASSDWAGYEQYF TRBJ2-7 TRBV2 many -
TGCAGTGCGGGGGTGGGACTAGCGGGCGAGCAGTACTTC CSAGVGLAGEQYF TRBJ2-7 TRBV20-1 - TRBD2
TGTGCCAGCTCACCACGGACAGGGGACATTCAGTACTTC CASSPRTGDIQYF TRBJ2-4 TRBV18 - TRBD1
TGCAGTGCTAGAGATCCTGGCGGGAGGGCTTATGAGCAGTTCTTC CSARDPGGRAYEQFF TRBJ2-1 TRBV20-1 many TRBD2
TGTGCCAGCAGTGAACTAGCGGTTCAAGAGACCCAGTACTTC CASSELAVQETQYF TRBJ2-5 TRBV25-1 few TRBD2
TGTGCCAGCGGCTTGGGGGACCGAAACCCTTATGGCTACACCTTC CASGLGDRNPYGYTF TRBJ1-2 TRBV13 - -
TGTGCCATCAGGGACAGGGATAATTCACCCCTCCACTTT CAIRDRDNSPLHF TRBJ1-6 TRBV10-3 - TRBD1
TGCGCCAGCAGCTTGCCAGAGTCCAATGAGCAGTTCTTC CASSLPESNEQFF TRBJ2-1 TRBV5-1 many -
TGTGCCAGCACCCAGGTAGGGGAGCAGTACTTC CASTQVGEQYF TRBJ2-7 TRBV2 many -
TGTGCCAGCAGCTTCTTCGCGGGAGTGAACGAGCAGTACTTC CASSFFAGVNEQYF TRBJ2-7 TRBV7-8 many TRBD2
TGTGCCAGCAGCCTCCCGGGCGGGAGGGGCGAGCAGTACTTC CASSLPGGRGEQYF TRBJ2-7 TRBV7-9 - TRBD2
TGTGCCAGCAGCGTAGATCGGGACTATGGCTACACCTTC CASSVDRDYGYTF TRBJ1-2 TRBV9 many -
TGCAGTGCTAGCCTACCGGGACAGGGCGAATACGAGCAGTACTTC CSASLPGQGEYEQYF TRBJ2-7 TRBV20-1 - TRBD1
TGTGCCAGCACTCCGTTCCAAGAGACCCAGTACTTC CASTPFQETQYF TRBJ2-5 TRBV6-1 - -
TGTGCCAGCAGTTTGGCCGGGAGGGGACAAGCTTTCTTT CASSLAGRGQAFF TRBJ1-1 TRBV27 - -
TGTGCCAGCAGCCCTCCCGGCGGTAGGGCGGCTGAAAAACTGTTTTTT CASSPPGGRAAEKLFF TRBJ1-4 TRBV16 - -
TGTGCCAGCAGCCCTTTCCTAGGACAGACGAACACTGAAGCTTTCTTT CASSPFLGQTNTEAFF TRBJ1-1 TRBV5-4 few -
TGTGCCAGCAGCGCAACCCACCCCGCGCACACTGAAGCTTTCTTT CASSATHPAHTEAFF TRBJ1-1 TRBV3-2 many -
TGTGCCAGCAGGGACCGGGACGAGCAGTACTTC CASRDRDEQYF TRBJ2-7 TRBV28 many -
TGTGCCAGCAGTTTAGGGGGGGCGGGGACAGCCTACGAGCAGTACTTC CASSLGGAGTAYEQYF TRBJ2-7 TRBV28 many -
TGTGCCAGCAGCTTAGCAGGAAAAGGACAACACTATGGCTACACCTTC CASSLAGKGQHYGYTF TRBJ1-2 TRBV11-1 once -
TGTGCCAGCAGTTACTCGATGGTAGGAACCGGGGAGCTGTTTTTT CASSYSMVGTGELFF TRBJ2-2 TRBV6-6 few -
TGTGCCAGCAGCCCCGGGATAACTTCACCCCTCCACTTT CASSPGITSPLHF TRBJ1-6 TRBV7-2 once -
TGTGCCAGCCAGTACCTGGGGGATTCACCCCTCCACTTT CASQYLGDSPLHF TRBJ1-6 TRBV12-3/TRBV12-4 few -
TGTGCCAGCAGCTCCCCCCCGGGACAGGGGCGAGGTGGGGCCAACGTCCTGACTTTC CASSSPPGQGRGGANVLTF TRBJ2-6 TRBV7-3 few TRBD1
TGTGCCAGCACTCAGCACGGGATTCTGGGCTACGAGCAGTACTTC CASTQHGILGYEQYF TRBJ2-7 TRBV12-3/TRBV12-4 many -
TGTGCCAGCAGCTTGAACAGGTGGACCTACGAGCAGTACTTC CASSLNRWTYEQYF TRBJ2-7 TRBV11-3 - -
TGTGCCAGCAGCGGGGGGCGGGGGACCCAGTACTTC CASSGGRGTQYF TRBJ2-5 TRBV5-8 - -
TGTGCCAGCTCCCTTGAAGCGGGAGAACCAAAATTCACAGATACGCAGTATTTT CASSLEAGEPKFTDTQYF TRBJ2-3 TRBV7-3 - TRBD2
TGCGCCAGCAGCTCCGGGACTAGCGTAGACTACGAGCAGTACTTC CASSSGTSVDYEQYF TRBJ2-7 TRBV5-1 many TRBD2
TGTGCCAGCAGAGAGGACCTAGCGATCAATGAGCAGTTCTTC CASREDLAINEQFF TRBJ2-1 TRBV12-3/TRBV12-4 many -
TGCAGTGTTGGGACTAGCGGTCTGAGTTACGAGCAGTACTTC CSVGTSGLSYEQYF TRBJ2-7 TRBV20-1 many TRBD2
TGTGCCATCAGTATCCAGGGGGAGGGTGGATCACCCCTCCACTTT CAISIQGEGGSPLHF TRBJ1-6 TRBV10-3 - TRBD1
TGTGCCAGCAGTTACGTTAGGGAGACCCAGTACTTC CASSYVRETQYF TRBJ2-5 TRBV12-3/TRBV12-4 - -
TGCAGTGCTAGAGGACCCTCCAGGGGCTACGAGCAGTACTTC CSARGPSRGYEQYF TRBJ2-7 TRBV20-1 many -
TGTGCCAGCAGTTTTTATGGTTACGAGCAGTACTTC CASSFYGYEQYF TRBJ2-7 TRBV12-3/TRBV12-4 many -
TGTGCCAGCAGCCTTAGGACAGGGGGGGCCGGGGAGCTGTTTTTT CASSLRTGGAGELFF TRBJ2-2 TRBV28 few TRBD1
TGTGCCACCAGTGATTCCAATCAGGGGAGGCGGTTCTTC CATSDSNQGRRFF TRBJ2-1 TRBV24-1 few -
TGCAGTGCTAGGGTTATCAATGAGCAGTTCTTC CSARVINEQFF TRBJ2-1 TRBV20-1 many -
TGTGCCAGCAGCCCCCAAACAGGCTATGGCTACACCTTC CASSPQTGYGYTF TRBJ1-2 TRBV7-2 - -
TGTGCCAGCAGCTCCTCGGGTGACCTCCACTTT CASSSSGDLHF TRBJ1-6 TRBV13 - -
TGTGCCAGCATGGCTCGGGACACACCCTCTGGGGCCAACGTCCTGACTTTC CASMARDTPSGANVLTF TRBJ2-6 TRBV7-9 - -
TGTGCCAGCAGGCCAGTGAGTTCAGAAAACAATGAGCAGTTCTTC CASRPVSSENNEQFF TRBJ2-1 TRBV2 - -
TGTGCCAGCACTCTCACCGCGGCTAGCGGGAGGGCTTCTTCGGGCACAGATACGCAGTATTTT CASTLTAASGRASSGTDTQYF TRBJ2-3 TRBV7-2 - TRBD2
TGTGCCAGCAGGTCGGGCGATAGCTCCTACAATGAGCAGTTCTTC CASRSGDSSYNEQFF TRBJ2-1 TRBV28 few -
TGTGCCAGCAGTTTTGGGGACACTGAAGCTTTCTTT CASSFGDTEAFF TRBJ1-1 TRBV28 many -
TGTGCCAGCAGGCAAACTAGCGGACGGAGTTTGGATGAGCAGTTCTTC CASRQTSGRSLDEQFF TRBJ2-1 TRBV12-3/TRBV12-4 many TRBD2
TGTGCCAGCAGTCCCCTAGCGGGAGGATCCCAAGAGACCCAGTACTTC CASSPLAGGSQETQYF TRBJ2-5 TRBV2 many TRBD2